This TCR beta chain was recorded in a study of blood T cells in healthy people across ages. Study findings and constraints: There was no known CMV status for donors, so expanded clonotype changes were possibly confounded.

The germline V and J ends were trimmed by 5 bases and 1 base, with 4 bases remaining between them. The length of the CDR3 is 12 residues. Germline values: CDR1 MNHEY, CDR2 SVGAGI. This clonotype was seen only a few times. No antigen is known for it. Each sample yielded at least 5.5 micrograms of PBMC total RNA. Primed by a sample-barcoded 5' primer and a J-beta primer mix, a second PCR proceeded for 7 to 11 cycles. TCRdb redid the calling of the 5' RACE reads with MiXCR, one entry per CDR3 protein. In the table there are approximately 800,000 distinct CDR3 sequences, 53% of which are singletons. The receptor was derived from a man older than 75 in good health. The chain joins TRBV6-5 to TRBJ2-3; the D is unclear. Source material: blood. The DNA of the CDR3 is TGTGCCAGCAGTCGCGGCACAGATACGCAGTATTTT. Its translation is CASSRGTDTQYF.